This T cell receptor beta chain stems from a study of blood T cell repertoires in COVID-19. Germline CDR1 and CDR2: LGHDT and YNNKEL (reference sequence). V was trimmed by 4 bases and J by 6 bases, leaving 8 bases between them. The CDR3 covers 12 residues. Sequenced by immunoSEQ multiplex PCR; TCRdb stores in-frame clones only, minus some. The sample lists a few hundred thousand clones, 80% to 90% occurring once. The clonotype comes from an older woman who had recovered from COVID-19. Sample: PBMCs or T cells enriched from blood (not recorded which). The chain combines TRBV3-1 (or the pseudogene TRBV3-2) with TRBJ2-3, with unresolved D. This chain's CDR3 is CASSPSLDTQYF. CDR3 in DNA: TGTGCCAGCAGCCCAAGCTTGGATACGCAGTATTTT.